This T cell receptor (beta chain) was documented in a study of blood T cell repertoires in COVID-19. How the authors handled the data: Reference gene primer amplification gave estimated nucleated cell counts. Repertoires were generated with immunoSEQ multiplex PCR, while TCRdb's copy carries only in-frame clones and drops some. The DNA was the basis for D and trimming; V, J and clone size are from that table. The data contain 470,000 or so clones, 70% to 90% of them singletons. This CDR3 has 13 amino acids. CDR1 is ENHRY and CDR2 is SYGVKD in the germline V gene. Comments on this clone: One end of the junction does not line up with germline, which may come from a read error.

This clonotype was obtained from a human donor in a cohort sampled during active COVID-19. The V gene is TRBV10-3, the J gene TRBJ1-1; 7 bases fit TRBD1. Source material: peripheral blood. The CDR3 DNA sequence: TGTGCCATCAGTGACTGGACGGACAGGCCAGTTCTCTTT. Translating it yields CAISDWTDRPVLF.